This entry is about one T cell receptor (beta chain). Its antigen is unknown. The authors ran a second PCR of about 7 to 11 cycles using a sample-barcoded 5' primer and a J-beta primer mix. Each of the cDNA molecules was tagged by a template-switch adaptor with 12 random nucleotides. Each CDR3 protein is one row after TCRdb ran MiXCR on the 5' RACE reads. Here the sample spans roughly 680,000 distinct CDR3 sequences, around 52% being singletons. This CDR3 is built from 15 residues. The V segment lost 0 bases and the J segment 5 bases; nucleotides outside the gene matches: 3. Germline CDR1 is SGHAT and CDR2 is FQNNGV. This sample stems from a study of blood T cells in healthy people across ages. Study results and caveats: PBMC samples, being unsorted, prevented any conclusive comparison of naive and antigen-experienced cells. Aged donors had fewer naive CD4+ cells and lower diversity than long-lived donors.

The rearrangement uses TRBV11-2 and TRBJ2-2, with 7 bases matching TRBD1. The source of this sequence is a woman over 75 in good health. Sequenced sample: blood. In DNA form, the CDR3 reads TGTGCCAGCAGCTTAGAAGGGACAGTTACCGGGGAGCTGTTTTTT. Translating gives CASSLEGTVTGELFF.